The text below deals with one T cell receptor (beta chain). The target antigen is unknown. This sample is part of a study of T cells expressing NK-cell markers. Study-wide findings and caveats: Dominant NKG2C+ clonotypes in five or six donors made up roughly 1.0-7.0% of CD8+ T cells. Four donors' CD3+CD56-NKG2C+ cells were dominated by the same clonotypes.

The CDR3 has 15 amino acids. What made the TCR beta cDNA was 5'RACE template switching with UMIs. Using the 5' RACE reads, TCRdb records one entry per CDR3 protein without DNA. The sample has about 260,000 distinct CDR3 sequences. Material: blood T cells: a sorted CD56 or NKG2C T cell subset, CD4+ or CD8+ T cells, or bulk PBMC T cells (not recorded which). The source of this sequence is a woman between 18 and 70 years old in good health. The rearrangement links TRBV12-3 or TRBV12-4 to TRBJ2-3; without DNA, the TCRdb call of TRBD1 cannot be checked. Here the CDR3 reads CASSWGQAWTDTQYF.